What follows is one T cell receptor (beta chain) and its context. Between the trimmed V and J ends, which lost 3 bases and 4 bases, there was a span of 16 bases. CDR1 is SGHRS and CDR2 is YFSETQ in the germline V gene. The CDR3 is 16 residues long. These data originate in a study of blood T cell repertoires in COVID-19. This table comes from immunoSEQ multiplex PCR, and its TCRdb copy is limited to in-frame clones, with some not included. The sample yields approximately 170,000 clones, about 87% seen once. The rearrangement links TRBV5-1 to TRBJ1-4; a weak D match, TRBD1 (5 bases). The sequenced sample consisted of peripheral blood. This clonotype originated in a man in his sixties with acute or convalescent COVID-19. The CDR3 here is CASSSEGAGRNEKLFF. The CDR3 DNA sequence: TGCGCCAGCAGCTCCGAAGGGGCAGGTCGTAATGAAAAACTGTTTTTT.